The clone carrying this T cell receptor beta chain was seen more than once but under ten times. A J-beta primer mix and a sample-barcoded 5' primer were used in a second PCR of roughly 6 to 11 cycles. Every molecule of cDNA carried a tag from a template-switch adaptor with 12 random nucleotides. Each CDR3 protein gets one entry after TCRdb re-called the 5' RACE reads with MiXCR. The repertoire has roughly 720,000 distinct CDR3 sequences, roughly 53% of them found once; the top ten carry approximately 40%. These data belong to a study of blood T cells in healthy people across ages. The CDR3 is made up of 12 amino acids. CDR1 is SGHTA and CDR2 is FQGNSA in the germline V gene. Trimming stripped 4 bases from V and 3 bases from J, with 5 bases between.

Sequences were obtained from blood. The receptor's source is an elderly man in good health. J is TRBJ2-3 and V is TRBV7-2; D not resolved. The CDR3 is CASSWVTDTQYF. The CDR3 nucleotides are TGTGCCAGCAGCTGGGTAACAGATACGCAGTATTTT. Filled out from reference TRBV7-2 and TRBJ2-3, the complete variable domain reads GAGVSQSPSNKVTEKGKDVELRCDPISGHTALYWYRQSLGQGLEFLIYFQGNSAPDKSGLPSDRFSAERTGGSVSTLTIQRTQQEDSAVYLCASSWVTDTQYFGPGTRLTVL.